This T cell receptor (beta chain) was sequenced for a study of blood T cell repertoires in COVID-19. Study context: Some COVID-19 samples were acute and others convalescent; all came from the United States, Italy and Spain. The cDNA or gDNA used as material had been derived from T cells, B-cell-depleted T cells, or PBMCs.

This CDR3 comprises 16 residues. Germline V gene lookup returns CDR1 WSHSY and CDR2 SAAADI. Trimming took 6 bases from V and 6 from J; bases not matched to a gene: 14. Original processing methods: Cell counts per sample came from amplifying reference gene primers. TCRdb keeps only in-frame clones here, not all; method: immunoSEQ multiplex PCR. The V and J calls and clone size were taken over from that table, and D and trimming were inferred from the DNA. This sample yields fewer than 120,000 clones, of which around 79% are seen a single time; around 16% belongs to the top ten. The clonotype comes from a woman older than 75 with active or convalescent COVID-19. V and J are TRBV10-2 and TRBJ2-7, with TRBD2 matching 10 bases. The sample consisted of peripheral blood. The CDR3 DNA sequence: TGCGCCAGCAGCCCATGGGGAGCGGGAGGGCCCGGCGAGCAGTACTTC. Translation gives CASSPWGAGGPGEQYF.